A single sample gave rise to the 24 T cell receptor beta chains below, sequenced in a study of CD8 T cells in ankylosing spondylitis. Via MiXCR, TCRdb re-called the 5' RACE reads, giving one row per CDR3 protein. The sample has fewer than 400,000 distinct CDR3 sequences; 6.5% to 10% are singletons. Study-wide results and caveats: Made up of about eight highly homologous variants, a TCR beta motif appeared characteristic of ankylosing spondylitis blood.

The antigens these receptors bind are not known. What was sequenced was blood, either unsorted or a sorted T cell fraction (not recorded which). Receptors originate from a male donor with ankylosing spondylitis.

This clonotype has a handful of counts. The CDR3: CASSLGNSGPYEQYF. CDR3 sequence (DNA): TGTGCCAGCAGCTTGGGGAACAGCGGTCCCTACGAGCAGTACTTC. V gene TRBV7-2 combines with J gene TRBJ2-7, with D maybe TRBD2 (5 bases). Trimming removed 3 bases from V and 2 bases from J, with 14 bases in between. The CDR3 loop spans 15 amino acids. The V gene's germline CDR1 is SGHTA and CDR2 FQGNSA.

Ten or more counts support this clonotype. This rearrangement joins TRBV29-1 to TRBJ1-3, with D uncertain. The germline gives CDR1 SQVTM, CDR2 ANQGSEA. The CDR3 runs 11 residues. The CDR3 here is CSGGSGNTIYF. The DNA of the CDR3 is TGCAGTGGCGGGAGTGGAAACACCATATATTTT.

The chain joins TRBV5-1 to TRBJ2-7; D possibly matches TRBD1 or TRBD2 (7 bases each). V was clipped by 3 bases and J by 4 bases, with 17 bases between them. Germline CDR1 and CDR2: SGHRS and YFSETQ. This CDR3 is 15 amino acids long. CDR3 amino acids: CASSYRQGGGYEQYF. CDR3 DNA: TGCGCCAGCAGCTACAGACAGGGCGGGGGATACGAGCAGTACTTC.

The table lists this clonotype with a few counts. The chain is built from TRBV7-3 and TRBJ2-5; 7 bases agree with TRBD2. Germline CDR1 SGHTA, CDR2 FQGTGA. This CDR3 has 15 residues. J lost 2 bases, V lost 3 bases, and 6 bases had no gene match. This chain's CDR3 is CASSLSGTTQETQYF. The DNA for the CDR3 is TGTGCCAGCAGCTTGTCCGGGACTACGCAAGAGACCCAGTACTTC.

This clonotype was observed at least ten times. The chain is built from TRBV18 and TRBJ2-5; no definite D call. The CDR3 totals 13 residues. Per germline, CDR1 KGHSH and CDR2 LQKENI. V shed 3 bases and J shed 4 bases, with 9 bases lying between them. The CDR3: CASSPGFGETQYF. The CDR3 nucleotides read TGTGCCAGCTCACCGGGATTCGGAGAGACCCAGTACTTC. Full variable domain (remainder filled in from reference TRBV18 and TRBJ2-5): NAGVMQNPRHLVRRRGQEARLRCSPMKGHSHVYWYRQLPEEGLKFMVYLQKENIIDESGMPKERFSAEFPKEGPSILRIQQVVRGDSAAYFCASSPGFGETQYFGPGTRLLVL.

V is TRBV7-3 and J is TRBJ2-2; D gene unclear. Germline values: CDR1 SGHTA, CDR2 FQGTGA. The CDR3 sequence is 15 residues long. Trimming pared 2 bases from V and 1 base from J, leaving 8 bases between. The CDR3: CASSLYSKNTGELFF. The CDR3 coding sequence is TGTGCCAGCAGCTTATACAGTAAGAACACCGGGGAGCTGTTTTTT.

This clonotype has ten or more counts. This sequence joins TRBV20-1 and TRBJ2-3, with 14 positions matching TRBD2. Germline values: CDR1 DFQATT, CDR2 SNEGSKA (reference sequence). The J segment lost 4 bases and the V segment lost 6 bases, leaving 0 bases of the junction unmatched. This CDR3 has 13 residues. CDR3 in amino acids: CSAGLAGADTQYF. The CDR3 coding sequence is TGCAGTGCGGGACTAGCGGGAGCAGATACGCAGTATTTT.

This clonotype came up many times. The chain links TRBV9 to TRBJ2-3; D ambiguous. Trimming took off 0 bases at V and 4 bases at J, with 9 bases between the two ends. The germline gives CDR1 SGDLS, CDR2 YYNGEE. The CDR3 length is 14 residues. CDR3 DNA: TGTGCCAGCAGCGTAGGCTTCCGACCAGATACGCAGTATTTT. It translates to CASSVGFRPDTQYF.

This clonotype was counted only a few times. The genes are TRBV5-1 and TRBJ2-1; TRBD2 matches at 13 bases. The trim removed 5 bases at V and 5 bases at J, leaving 4 bases unmatched. The germline gives CDR1 SGHRS, CDR2 YFSETQ. The CDR3 consists of 15 residues. For the CDR3, the DNA is TGCGCCAGCAGGTGGACTAGCGGGAGCAACAATGAGCAGTTCTTC. Encoded protein: CASRWTSGSNNEQFF.

This clonotype was found many times. The CDR3, as DNA: TGCGCCAGCAGCCAGGAGACAGGTAGCTCCTACGAGCAGTACTTC. Translated, it gives CASSQETGSSYEQYF. The chain is built from TRBV5-1 and TRBJ2-7; TRBD1 is a possible D gene (6 bases). Looked up from germline, CDR1 is SGHRS and CDR2 is YFSETQ. The CDR3 is made up of 15 amino acids. V was clipped by 4 bases and J by 0 bases, with 14 bases between them. The full variable domain, completed using reference TRBV5-1 and TRBJ2-7, is KAGVTQTPRYLIKTRGQQVTLSCSPISGHRSVSWYQQTPGQGLQFLFEYFSETQRNKGNFPGRFSGRQFSNSRSEMNVSTLELGDSALYLCASSQETGSSYEQYFGPGTRLTVT.

This clonotype was observed a handful of times. CDR3 sequence reads: CAISDWGQPQHF. The CDR3 nucleotides are TGTGCCATCAGTGACTGGGGGCAGCCCCAGCATTTT. V and J are TRBV10-3 and TRBJ1-5; D may be TRBD1 (5 bases). V was cut by 3 bases and J by 7 bases, with 7 bases left in between. Germline loops: CDR1 ENHRY, CDR2 SYGVKD. CDR3 length equals 12 residues.

The table lists this clonotype with a few counts. V and J are TRBV7-9 and TRBJ1-1, with TRBD1 as a possible D gene (6 bases). Germline loops: CDR1 SEHNR, CDR2 FQNEAQ (reference sequence). Trimming removed 5 bases from V and 11 bases from J, with 21 bases in between. The CDR3 totals 14 residues. CDR3 sequence reads: CASSARQERGRAFF. CDR3 nucleotides: TGTGCCAGCAGCGCCCGACAGGAGAGGGGCCGGGCTTTCTTT.

About this clonotype itself: A junction boundary mismatches the germline segment, possibly from a read error. This sequence joins TRBV7-9 and TRBJ2-1; 8 bases are a match to TRBD1. The CDR3 sequence is 14 residues long. The germline V gene encodes CDR1 SEHNR and CDR2 FQNEAQ (reference sequence). The DNA for the CDR3 is TGTGCCAGCAGCGAACAGACAGGGGACAATGAGCAGTCCTTC. Its translation: CASSEQTGDNEQSF.

In this sample, this clonotype turned up a few times. The gene calls are TRBV20-1 and TRBJ2-1; tentative D call: TRBD2 (5 bases). V dropped 0 bases and J dropped 0 bases, with 9 bases sitting between them. Germline CDR1 reads DFQATT; CDR2 reads SNEGSKA (reference sequence). The CDR3 runs 15 residues. The CDR3, as DNA: TGCAGTGCTAGAGATCGGAGCGGCTCCTACAATGAGCAGTTCTTC. Protein: CSARDRSGSYNEQFF.

This clonotype has ten or more counts. The rearrangement uses TRBV5-1 and TRBJ2-6, with D possibly being TRBD1 or TRBD2 (5 bases each). Germline-derived CDR1 and CDR2 are SGHRS and YFSETQ. The CDR3 is 17 residues long. Trimming took off 2 bases at V and 0 bases at J, with 12 bases between the two ends. The chain's CDR3 is CASSLSGTLSGANVLTF. Written as DNA, the CDR3 is TGCGCCAGCAGCTTATCCGGGACGCTCTCTGGGGCCAACGTCCTGACTTTC. The entire variable domain, with the rest obtained from reference TRBV5-1 and TRBJ2-6, is as follows: KAGVTQTPRYLIKTRGQQVTLSCSPISGHRSVSWYQQTPGQGLQFLFEYFSETQRNKGNFPGRFSGRQFSNSRSEMNVSTLELGDSALYLCASSLSGTLSGANVLTFGAGSRLTVL.

This clonotype was counted a few times. The V call is TRBV10-3, the J call TRBJ2-5; D call uncertain. Germline V lookup: CDR1 ENHRY, CDR2 SYGVKD. The CDR3 is made up of 12 amino acids. The germline V and J ends were trimmed by 3 bases and 3 bases, with 5 bases remaining between them. CDR3 coding DNA: TGTGCCATCAGTGAACTGGAAGAGACCCAGTACTTC. Its protein is CAISELEETQYF.

This clonotype has ten or more counts. This CDR3 is CASSSSWRGTGGPSYEQYF. The CDR3 DNA sequence: TGCGCCAGCTCATCCTCATGGAGGGGAACGGGAGGGCCTTCCTACGAGCAGTACTTC. V gene TRBV5-1 combines with J gene TRBJ2-7, with TRBD2 matching over 8 bases. The germline CDR1 and CDR2 sequences are SGHRS and YFSETQ. This CDR3 is 19 amino acids long. V dropped 7 bases and J dropped 1; count of bases not matched to a gene: 22.

The chain is built from TRBV4-1 and TRBJ2-5; 10 bases are shared with TRBD1. V dropped 1 base and J dropped 2; count of bases not matched to a gene: 10. CDR3 size: 18 residues. Germline V gene lookup returns CDR1 MGHRA and CDR2 YSYEKL. CDR3 in DNA: TGCGCCAGCAGCCAAGTCGATGCGGGACAGGGGAATCAAGAGACCCAGTACTTC. Its translation: CASSQVDAGQGNQETQYF.

A few counts support this clonotype. The rearrangement uses TRBV20-1 and TRBJ2-1, with no clear D. Germline-derived CDR1 and CDR2 are DFQATT and SNEGSKA (reference sequence). Between the trimmed V and J ends, which lost 3 bases and 0 bases, there was a span of 9 bases. The CDR3 sequence is 14 residues long. The CDR3 loop reads CSASPWGSYNEQFF. CDR3 in DNA: TGCAGTGCTAGCCCATGGGGCTCCTACAATGAGCAGTTCTTC.

This clonotype came up a few times. The rearrangement joins TRBV7-9 to TRBJ2-7, with unresolved D. V was pared by 1 base and J by 4 bases, with 11 bases between. The germline gives CDR1 SEHNR, CDR2 FQNEAQ (reference sequence). This CDR3 region has 14 residues. As DNA, the CDR3 is TGTGCCAGCAGCTTAGGACCAGAAAATTACGAGCAGTACTTC. Amino acid sequence: CASSLGPENYEQYF.

The table lists this clonotype with a few counts. V gene TRBV29-1 combines with J gene TRBJ2-5; possibly TRBD2 for D (5 bases). Between the trimmed V and J ends, which lost 7 bases and 1 base, there was a span of 13 bases. The germline V gene encodes CDR1 SQVTM and CDR2 ANQGSEA. CDR3 length: 13 amino acids. CDR3 sequence: CSGRSGGQETQYF. The CDR3 DNA follows: TGCAGCGGCCGATCCGGAGGCCAAGAGACCCAGTACTTC.

A word on this clonotype: One end of the junction varies from germline; a read error may be responsible. This chain links TRBV12-3 or TRBV12-4 with TRBJ2-2, with TRBD2 matching over 10 bases. This CDR3 has 13 amino acids. The CDR3 spells CASSLALAGALVF. The CDR3 nucleotides are TGTGCCAGCAGTTTAGCGCTAGCGGGAGCGCTGGTTTTT.

The rearrangement joins TRBV16 to TRBJ1-5; a possible D gene is TRBD1 (5 bases). With 0 bases removed from V and 2 bases from J, the gap between germline ends came to 11 bases. This CDR3 has 16 amino acids. CDR1 KGHSY and CDR2 FQNENV come from the germline V gene. CDR3 loop: CASSQSLRGGNQPQHF. CDR3 DNA sequence: TGTGCCAGCAGCCAATCACTCAGAGGGGGCAATCAGCCCCAGCATTTT.

This clonotype was seen once. An end of the junction does not agree with germline; a read error may underlie this. This chain connects TRBV9 to TRBJ1-2; D is possibly TRBD1 (5 bases). The CDR3 runs to 14 residues. CDR1 is SGDLS, CDR2 YYNGEE, per germline. The CDR3 loop reads CASSVNTRDPKISF. In DNA form, the CDR3 reads TGTGCCAGCAGCGTTAACACCCGGGACCCAAAAATCAGTTTC. The entire variable domain, with the rest obtained from reference TRBV9 and TRBJ1-2, is as follows: DSGVTQTPKHLITATGQRVTLRCSPRSGDLSVYWYQQSLDQGLQFLIQYYNGEERAKGNILERFSAQQFPDLHSELNLSSLELGDSALYFCASSVNTRDPKISFGSGTRLTVV.